These 3 T cell receptor beta chains share one sample of origin, sequenced in a study of cytomegalovirus exposure and HLA in healthy donors. Assay: immunoSEQ multiplex PCR; the TCRdb copy retains only in-frame clones and omits some. The sample carries over 100,000 clones, approximately 87% recorded once. Sequences were obtained from PBMCs. Receptors originate from a woman aged 18-35 years in good health and CMV-seropositive.

The chain has TRBV27 and TRBJ2-7, with TRBD1 matching 7 bases. Germline lookup yields CDR1 MNHEY and CDR2 SMNVEV (reference sequence). After removal of 2 bases from V and 3 bases from J, the junction contained 4 bases not matched to a gene. The CDR3 runs to 14 residues. The chain's CDR3 is CASSLQDRNYEQYF. CDR3 DNA sequence: TGTGCCAGCAGTTTACAGGACAGGAACTACGAGCAGTACTTC.

The CDR3 region has the DNA TGTGCCAGCAGCGTATCGTCGAGCTCCTACGAGCAGTACTTC. It encodes CASSVSSSSYEQYF. The chain is built from TRBV9 and TRBJ2-7; D remains ambiguous. V shed 1 base and J shed 0 bases, with 8 bases lying between them. The CDR3 extends over 14 amino acids. Germline V gene sequence: CDR1 SGDLS, CDR2 YYNGEE.

In DNA, the CDR3 is TGTGCCCTGGGGACTGGGGTAGCGGCATCCAATGAGCAGTTCTTC. It translates to CALGTGVAASNEQFF. The chain is built from TRBV30 and TRBJ2-1; weak D call: TRBD2 (6 bases). Trimming pared 8 bases from V and 6 bases from J, leaving 23 bases between. Germline CDR1 and CDR2: GTSNPN and SVGIG (reference sequence). CDR3 length: 15 residues.